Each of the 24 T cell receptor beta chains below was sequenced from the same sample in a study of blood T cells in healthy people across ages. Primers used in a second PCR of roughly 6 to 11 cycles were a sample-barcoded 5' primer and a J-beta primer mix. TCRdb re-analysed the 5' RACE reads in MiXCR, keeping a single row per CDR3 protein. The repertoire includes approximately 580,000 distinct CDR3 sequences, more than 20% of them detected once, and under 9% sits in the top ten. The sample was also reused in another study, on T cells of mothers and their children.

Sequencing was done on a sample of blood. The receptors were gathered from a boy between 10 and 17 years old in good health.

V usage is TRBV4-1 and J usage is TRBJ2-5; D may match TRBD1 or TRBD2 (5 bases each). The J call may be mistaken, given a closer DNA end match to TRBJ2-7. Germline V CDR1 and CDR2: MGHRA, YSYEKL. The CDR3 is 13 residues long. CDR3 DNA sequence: TGCGCCAGCAGCCAAGATGGGGGAACCGAGCAGTACTTC. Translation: CASSQDGGTEQYF.

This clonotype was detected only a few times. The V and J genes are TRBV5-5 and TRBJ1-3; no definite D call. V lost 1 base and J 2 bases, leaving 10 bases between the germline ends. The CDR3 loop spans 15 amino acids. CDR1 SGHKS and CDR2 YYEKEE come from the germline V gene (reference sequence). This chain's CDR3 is CASSLLGSTGNTIYF. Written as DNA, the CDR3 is TGTGCCAGCAGCTTGCTAGGAAGTACTGGAAACACCATATATTTT.

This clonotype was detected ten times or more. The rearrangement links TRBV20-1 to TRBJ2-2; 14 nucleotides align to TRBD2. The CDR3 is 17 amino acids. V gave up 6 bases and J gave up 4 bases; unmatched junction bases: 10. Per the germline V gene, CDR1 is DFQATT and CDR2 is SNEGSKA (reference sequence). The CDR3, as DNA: TGCAGTGCGGCCGGGAAGGGACTAGCGGGAGTCACCGGGGAGCTGTTTTTT. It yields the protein CSAAGKGLAGVTGELFF.

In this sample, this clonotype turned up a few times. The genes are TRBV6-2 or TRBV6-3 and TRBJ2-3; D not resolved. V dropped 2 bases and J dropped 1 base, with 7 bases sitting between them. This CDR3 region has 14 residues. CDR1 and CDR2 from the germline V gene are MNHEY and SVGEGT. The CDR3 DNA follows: TGTGCCAGCAGTTACATTGGTGGCACAGATACGCAGTATTTT. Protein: CASSYIGGTDTQYF.

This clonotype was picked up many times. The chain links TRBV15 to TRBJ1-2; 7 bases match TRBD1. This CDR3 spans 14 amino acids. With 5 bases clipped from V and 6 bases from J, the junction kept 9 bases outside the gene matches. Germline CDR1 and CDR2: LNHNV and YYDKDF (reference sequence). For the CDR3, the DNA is TGTGCCACCAGCTCCCGCGTGACAGGGCATGGCTACACCTTC. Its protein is CATSSRVTGHGYTF.

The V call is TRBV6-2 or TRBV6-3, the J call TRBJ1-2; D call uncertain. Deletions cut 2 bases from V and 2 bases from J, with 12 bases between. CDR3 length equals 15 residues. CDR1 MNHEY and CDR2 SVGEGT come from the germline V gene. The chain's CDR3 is CASSYANRPNYGYTF. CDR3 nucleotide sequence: TGTGCCAGCAGTTACGCGAATCGCCCGAACTATGGCTACACCTTC.

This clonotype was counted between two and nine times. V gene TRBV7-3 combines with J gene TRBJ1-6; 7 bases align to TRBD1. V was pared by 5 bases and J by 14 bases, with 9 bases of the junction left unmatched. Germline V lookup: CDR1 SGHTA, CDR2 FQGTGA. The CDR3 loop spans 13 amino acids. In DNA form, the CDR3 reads TGTGCCAGCAGCGAGGGGGCAAGTGGGTCCCTCCACTTT. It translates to CASSEGASGSLHF. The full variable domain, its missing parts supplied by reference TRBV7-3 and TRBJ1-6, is GAGVSQTPSNKVTEKGKYVELRCDPISGHTALYWYRQSLGQGPEFLIYFQGTGAADDSGLPNDRFFAVRPEGSVSTLKIQRTERGDSAVYLCASSEGASGSLHFGNGTRLTVT.

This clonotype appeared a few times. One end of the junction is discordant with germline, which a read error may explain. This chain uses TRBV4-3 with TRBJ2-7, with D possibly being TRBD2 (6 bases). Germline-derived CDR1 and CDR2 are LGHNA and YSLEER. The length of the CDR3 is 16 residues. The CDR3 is CASSQEGGGMNYEQCF. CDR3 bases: TGCGCCAGCAGCCAAGAGGGCGGCGGGATGAACTACGAGCAGTGCTTC.

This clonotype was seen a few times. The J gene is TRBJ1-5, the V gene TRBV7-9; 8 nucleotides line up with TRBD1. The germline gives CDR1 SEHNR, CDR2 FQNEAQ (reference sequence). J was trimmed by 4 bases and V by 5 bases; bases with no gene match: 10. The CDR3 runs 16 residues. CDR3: CASSLTTGGRNQPQHF. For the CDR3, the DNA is TGTGCCAGCAGCCTTACCACAGGGGGTAGGAATCAGCCCCAGCATTTT. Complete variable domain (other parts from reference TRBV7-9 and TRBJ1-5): DTGVSQNPRHKITKRGQNVTFRCDPISEHNRLYWYRQTLGQGPEFLTYFQNEAQLEKSRLLSDRFSAERPKGSFSTLEIQRTEQGDSAMYLCASSLTTGGRNQPQHFGDGTRLSIL.

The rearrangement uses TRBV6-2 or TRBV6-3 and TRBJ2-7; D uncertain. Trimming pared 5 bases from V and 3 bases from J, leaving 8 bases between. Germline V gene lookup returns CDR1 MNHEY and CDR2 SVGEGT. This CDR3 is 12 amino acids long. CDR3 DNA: TGTGCCAGCAGTCTCCCCTTCTACGAGCAGTACTTC. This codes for CASSLPFYEQYF.

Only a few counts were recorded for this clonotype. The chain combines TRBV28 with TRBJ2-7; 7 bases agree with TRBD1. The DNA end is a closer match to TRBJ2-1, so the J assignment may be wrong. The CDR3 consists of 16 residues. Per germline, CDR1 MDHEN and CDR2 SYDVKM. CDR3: CASSEAQGLSYNEQFF. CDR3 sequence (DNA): TGTGCCAGCAGCGAAGCACAGGGGTTGTCCTACAATGAGCAGTTCTTC.

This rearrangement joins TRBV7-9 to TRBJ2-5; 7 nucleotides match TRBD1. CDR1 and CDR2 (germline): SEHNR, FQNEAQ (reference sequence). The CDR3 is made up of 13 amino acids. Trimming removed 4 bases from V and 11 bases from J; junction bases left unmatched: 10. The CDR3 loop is CASSSTRTGVQYF. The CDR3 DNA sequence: TGTGCCAGCAGCTCCACTCGAACAGGGGTACAGTACTTC.

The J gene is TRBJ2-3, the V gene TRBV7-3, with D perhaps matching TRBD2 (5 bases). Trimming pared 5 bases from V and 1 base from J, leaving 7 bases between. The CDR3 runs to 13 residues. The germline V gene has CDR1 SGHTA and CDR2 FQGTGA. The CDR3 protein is CASSRRRTDTQYF. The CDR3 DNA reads TGTGCCAGCAGCAGGAGGCGCACAGATACGCAGTATTTT. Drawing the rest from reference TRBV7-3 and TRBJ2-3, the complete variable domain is GAGVSQTPSNKVTEKGKYVELRCDPISGHTALYWYRQSLGQGPEFLIYFQGTGAADDSGLPNDRFFAVRPEGSVSTLKIQRTERGDSAVYLCASSRRRTDTQYFGPGTRLTVL.

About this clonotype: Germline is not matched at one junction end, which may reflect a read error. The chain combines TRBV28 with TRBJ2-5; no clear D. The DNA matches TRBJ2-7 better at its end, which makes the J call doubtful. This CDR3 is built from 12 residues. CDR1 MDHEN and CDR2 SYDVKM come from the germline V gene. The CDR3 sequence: CASSLSTAEQYF. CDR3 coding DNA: TGTGCCAGTAGTTTGTCTACAGCCGAGCAGTACTTC.

This CDR3 reads CASSPSTSGTYEQYF. The DNA for the CDR3 is TGCGCCAGCAGTCCTTCTACTAGCGGAACCTACGAGCAGTACTTC. The chain has TRBV4-3 and TRBJ2-7, with 8 bases identical to TRBD2. CDR1 and CDR2 (germline): LGHNA, YSLEER. The CDR3 runs 15 residues. Trimming took 6 bases from V and 2 from J; bases not matched to a gene: 9.

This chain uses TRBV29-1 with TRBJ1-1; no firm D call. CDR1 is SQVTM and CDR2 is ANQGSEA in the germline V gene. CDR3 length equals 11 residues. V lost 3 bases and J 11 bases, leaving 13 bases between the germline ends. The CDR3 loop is CSVERGEVAFF. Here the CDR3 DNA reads TGCAGCGTTGAGCGAGGTGAGGTGGCTTTCTTT.

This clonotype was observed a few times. Here the CDR3 reads CASSLSAGRVETQYF. CDR3 nucleotides: TGTGCCAGCAGCTTGTCTGCTGGCCGGGTGGAGACCCAGTACTTC. V is TRBV7-9 and J is TRBJ2-5, with no clear D. V dropped 3 bases and J dropped 5 bases, with 16 bases sitting between them. This CDR3 is 15 amino acids long. Germline loops: CDR1 SEHNR, CDR2 FQNEAQ (reference sequence).

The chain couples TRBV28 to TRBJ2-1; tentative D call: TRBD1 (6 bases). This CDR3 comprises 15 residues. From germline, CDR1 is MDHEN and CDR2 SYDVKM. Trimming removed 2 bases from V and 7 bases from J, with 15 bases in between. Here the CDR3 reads CASSLKYRVENEQFF. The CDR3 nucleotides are TGTGCCAGCAGTTTAAAATACAGGGTAGAGAATGAGCAGTTCTTC.

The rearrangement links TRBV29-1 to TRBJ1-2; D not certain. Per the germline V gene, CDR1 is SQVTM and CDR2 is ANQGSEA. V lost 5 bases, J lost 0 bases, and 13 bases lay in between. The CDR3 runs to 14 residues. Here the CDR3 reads CSVPSPVANYGYTF. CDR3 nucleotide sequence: TGCAGCGTTCCGAGTCCAGTAGCTAACTATGGCTACACCTTC.

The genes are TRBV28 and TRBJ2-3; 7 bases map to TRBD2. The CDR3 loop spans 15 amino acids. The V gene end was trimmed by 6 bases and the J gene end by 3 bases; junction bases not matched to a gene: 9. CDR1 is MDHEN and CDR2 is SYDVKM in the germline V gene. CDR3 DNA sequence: TGTGCCAGCAGGGGGGGGTTAGCAACTACAGATACGCAGTATTTT. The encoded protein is CASRGGLATTDTQYF.

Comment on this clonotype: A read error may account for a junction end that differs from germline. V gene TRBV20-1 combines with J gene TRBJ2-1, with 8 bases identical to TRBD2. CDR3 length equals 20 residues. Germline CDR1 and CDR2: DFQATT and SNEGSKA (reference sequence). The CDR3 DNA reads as TGCAGTGCTAGAGATCAAGGGACTAGAATAAAATCGAGCTCCTACAATGAGCAGTCCTTC. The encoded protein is CSARDQGTRIKSSSYNEQSF.

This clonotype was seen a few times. CDR3 in amino acids: CSARRGESSGANVLTF. The CDR3 DNA reads TGCAGTGCTAGAAGGGGGGAAAGCTCTGGGGCCAACGTCCTGACTTTC. The chain has TRBV20-1 and TRBJ2-6; perhaps D is TRBD1 or TRBD2 (6 bases each). The CDR3 is 16 amino acids. Trimming stripped 2 bases from V and 0 bases from J, with 11 bases between. Germline lookup yields CDR1 DFQATT and CDR2 SNEGSKA (reference sequence).

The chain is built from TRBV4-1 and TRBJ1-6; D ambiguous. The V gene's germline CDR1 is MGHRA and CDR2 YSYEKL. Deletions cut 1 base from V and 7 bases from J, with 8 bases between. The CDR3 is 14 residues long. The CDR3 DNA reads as TGCGCCAGCAGCCAAGGACGGACGAATTCACCCCTCCACTTT. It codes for CASSQGRTNSPLHF.

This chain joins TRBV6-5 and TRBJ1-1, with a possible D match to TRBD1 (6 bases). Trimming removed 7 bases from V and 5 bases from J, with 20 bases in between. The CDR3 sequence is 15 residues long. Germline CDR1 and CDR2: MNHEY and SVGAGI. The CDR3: CASIRRTGRRTEAFF. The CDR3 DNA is TGTGCCAGCATCCGCCGAACAGGGCGAAGAACTGAAGCTTTCTTT.